This entry concerns a single TCR beta chain. Its target is unknown. Clones were sequenced by immunoSEQ multiplex PCR, and TCRdb holds only the in-frame ones, with some missing. This sample has over 50,000 clones, with 90% found just once. Trimming at V came to 6 bases and at J to 3 bases, leaving 6 bases not matched to a gene. The germline CDR1 and CDR2 sequences are MNHNY and SVGAGI (reference sequence). The CDR3 has 14 residues. This sample is part of a study of T cells in localized non-small cell lung cancer. Study findings and constraints: Sequencing was limited to one tumor region, leaving the possibility of heterogeneity open. Maximal T cell clonality occurred in uninvolved adjacent lung, with tumor ranking below it. In adjacent lung appeared a median around 56 of the top 100 tumor clones.

This specimen consisted of peripheral blood, obtained before any cancer treatment. The receptor's source is a woman aged 35-75 years with stage I lung adenocarcinoma. This chain uses TRBV6-6 with TRBJ1-1, with 8 bases that match TRBD1. The CDR3, as DNA: TGTGCCAGCAGACGACAGGGGTCTGACACTGAAGCTTTCTTT. This codes for CASRRQGSDTEAFF.